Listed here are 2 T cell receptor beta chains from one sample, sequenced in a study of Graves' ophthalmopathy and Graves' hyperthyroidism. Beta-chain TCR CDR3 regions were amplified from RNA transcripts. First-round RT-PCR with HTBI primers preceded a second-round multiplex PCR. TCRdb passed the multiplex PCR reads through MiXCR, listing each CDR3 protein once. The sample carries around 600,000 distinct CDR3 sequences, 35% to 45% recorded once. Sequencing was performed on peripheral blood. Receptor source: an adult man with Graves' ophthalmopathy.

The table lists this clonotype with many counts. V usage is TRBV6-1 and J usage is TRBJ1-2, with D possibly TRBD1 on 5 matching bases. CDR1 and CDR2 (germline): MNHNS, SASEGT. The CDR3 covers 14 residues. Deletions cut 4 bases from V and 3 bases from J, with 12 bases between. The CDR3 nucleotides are TGTGCCAGCAGTGCCCGGCAGGGAGACTATGGCTACACCTTC. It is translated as CASSARQGDYGYTF.

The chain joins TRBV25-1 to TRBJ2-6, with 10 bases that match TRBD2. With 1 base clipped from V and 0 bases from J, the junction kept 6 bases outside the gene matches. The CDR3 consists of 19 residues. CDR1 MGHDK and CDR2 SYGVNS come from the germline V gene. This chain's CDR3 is CASSESSGTSDSGANVLTF. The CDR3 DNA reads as TGTGCCAGCAGTGAATCCTCCGGGACTAGCGACTCTGGGGCCAACGTCCTGACTTTC.